This T cell receptor beta chain was profiled in a study of blood T cells in healthy people across ages. Together with a sample-barcoded 5' primer, a J-beta primer mix was included in a second PCR lasting roughly 6 to 12 cycles. TCRdb re-derived calls from the 5' RACE reads in MiXCR, one entry per CDR3 protein. The sample holds 1 million or so distinct CDR3 sequences; less than 50% are singletons and the top ten take around 18%. Healthy Caucasian individuals from Russia aged roughly 6 to 90 served as donors. The V segment lost 0 bases and the J segment 9 bases; nucleotides outside the gene matches: 10. The germline gives CDR1 SGHRS, CDR2 YFSETQ. The CDR3 runs to 16 residues.

The sequence derives from a woman in her fifties or sixties in good health. V and J are TRBV5-1 and TRBJ2-1; 9 nucleotides line up with TRBD2. The sample comprised blood. CDR3 DNA: TGCGCCAGCAGCTTGGTAGGCGGGAGGGGTGCCGCTGAGCAGTTCTTC. It codes for CASSLVGGRGAAEQFF.